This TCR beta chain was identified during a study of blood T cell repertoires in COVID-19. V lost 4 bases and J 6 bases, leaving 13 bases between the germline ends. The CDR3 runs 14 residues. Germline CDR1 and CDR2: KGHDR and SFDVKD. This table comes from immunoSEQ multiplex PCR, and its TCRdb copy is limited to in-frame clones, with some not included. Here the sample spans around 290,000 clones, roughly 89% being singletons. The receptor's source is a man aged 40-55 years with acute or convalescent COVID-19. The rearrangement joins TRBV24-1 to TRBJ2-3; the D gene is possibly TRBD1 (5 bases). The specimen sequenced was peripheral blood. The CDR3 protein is CATSETATDDTQYF. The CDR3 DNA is TGTGCCACCAGTGAAACAGCGACAGACGATACGCAGTATTTT.